Listed here is a single TCR beta chain. The length of the CDR3 is 13 residues. CDR1 is SGHDN, CDR2 FVKESK, per germline. V dropped 3 bases and J dropped 5 bases, with 10 bases sitting between them. These data come from a study of cytomegalovirus exposure and HLA in healthy donors. A multiplex PCR was run with 60 Vbeta primers and 13 Jbeta primers. The method was immunoSEQ multiplex PCR; TCRdb's version includes in-frame clones alone and lacks a portion of them. The sample carries over 95,000 clones, 60% to 85% recorded once. The TCR was taken from a woman aged 40 to 55 in good health and CMV-seropositive. Sequenced: PBMCs. V is TRBV14 and J is TRBJ1-2, with D possibly TRBD1 on 6 matching bases. CDR3 in DNA: TGTGCCAGCAGCCATGGACAGATTTATGGCTACACCTTC. Encoded protein: CASSHGQIYGYTF. Filled out from reference TRBV14 and TRBJ1-2, the complete variable domain reads EAGVTQFPSHSVIEKGQTVTLRCDPISGHDNLYWYRRVMGKEIKFLLHFVKESKQDESGMPNNRFLAERTGGTYSTLKVQPAELEDSGVYFCASSHGQIYGYTFGSGTRLTVV.